The clone carrying this TCR beta chain was counted a few times. Its antigen is as yet unknown. This record belongs to a study of blood T cells in healthy people across ages. Study results and caveats: The study lacked donor CMV status, which possibly confounded expanded clonotype changes.

Germline-derived CDR1 and CDR2 are DFQATT and SNEGSKA (reference sequence). With 1 base removed from V and 3 bases from J, the gap between germline ends came to 4 bases. The CDR3 contains 13 residues. Combining a sample-barcoded 5' primer with a J-beta primer mix, a second PCR ran for 7 to 11 cycles. Each CDR3 protein is one row after TCRdb ran MiXCR on the 5' RACE reads. The table records more than 1,400,000 distinct CDR3 sequences, roughly 40% of them present only once. The source is a woman between 18 and 29 years old in good health. The J gene is TRBJ1-6, the V gene TRBV20-1; D ambiguous. The sequenced sample was blood. The CDR3 sequence: CSARALYNSPLHF. CDR3 in DNA: TGCAGTGCTAGAGCCCTCTATAATTCACCCCTCCACTTT.